This T cell receptor beta chain was identified during a study of blood T cell repertoires in COVID-19. Study summary: The United States, Italy and Spain were the sources of the acute and convalescent COVID-19 samples. The analysed material was cDNA or gDNA that came from T cells, B-cell-depleted T cells, or PBMCs.

Germline CDR1 is LGHNT and CDR2 is FRNRAP. Trimming pared 0 bases from V and 2 bases from J, leaving 10 bases between. This CDR3 contains 15 residues. Original analysis: Amplification with reference gene primers provided the estimates of nucleated cell counts. Some clones are missing from TCRdb's copy, which holds only in-frame ones; the method was immunoSEQ multiplex PCR. The V and J calls and clone size were taken over from that table, and D and trimming were inferred from the DNA. The sample carries around 81,000 clones, 85% recorded once. The origin of this receptor is a man aged 50-59 years with acute or convalescent COVID-19. This sequence joins TRBV12-5 and TRBJ1-1, with D possibly TRBD1 on 6 matching bases. The sample consisted of peripheral blood. CDR3 DNA: TGTGCTAGTGGTTTGGTGCTGGGGGCTAACACTGAAGCTTTCTTT. This sequence encodes CASGLVLGANTEAFF. Full variable domain (remainder filled in from reference TRBV12-5 and TRBJ1-1): DARVTQTPRHKVTEMGQEVTMRCQPILGHNTVFWYRQTMMQGLELLAYFRNRAPLDDSGMPKDRFSAEMPDATLATLKIQPSEPRDSAVYFCASGLVLGANTEAFFGQGTRLTVV.